A single sample gave rise to the 32 T cell receptor beta chains below, sequenced in a study of blood T cell repertoires in COVID-19 (TCRdb year 2020). The library was produced with the immunoSEQ multiplex PCR assay. Sourced from immuneACCESS, this table was stored by TCRdb with only in-frame sequences that have V and J called. A share of the clones is absent; for the studies checked, an unresolved V gene accounts for under half, and the remainder has no known explanation. In this sample the table shows over 450,000 clones, approximately 89% of which occur a single time. Jointly, the top ten make up roughly 0.84% of the sample. The specimen sequenced was peripheral blood. The receptors here all came from a man aged 18 to 35 with COVID-19, enrolled during active disease.

The chain carries TRBV5-1 and TRBJ2-7; D is possibly TRBD1 (6 bases). V was pared by 4 bases and J by 2 bases, with 13 bases between. The germline V gene encodes CDR1 SGHRS and CDR2 YFSETQ. The CDR3 totals 14 residues. CDR3 in DNA: TGCGCCAGCAGCCAGACAGGTATCGCCTACGAGCAGTACTTC. As protein: CASSQTGIAYEQYF.

The V gene is TRBV4-1, the J gene TRBJ2-3; no reliable D call. The CDR3 extends over 17 amino acids. Deletions cut 0 bases from V and 0 bases from J, with 13 bases between. Germline V gene lookup returns CDR1 MGHRA and CDR2 YSYEKL. Written as DNA, the CDR3 is TGCGCCAGCAGCCAAGACACGCTCTCGACTAGCACAGATACGCAGTATTTT. Translation gives CASSQDTLSTSTDTQYF.

The chain uses TRBV30 and TRBJ1-2; D unclear. V shed 1 base and J shed 6 bases, with 6 bases lying between them. This CDR3 contains 11 residues. CDR1 and CDR2 (germline): GTSNPN, SVGIG (reference sequence). The CDR3 here is CAWSDRDGYTF. As DNA, the CDR3 is TGTGCCTGGAGTGACAGAGATGGCTACACCTTC.

This chain joins TRBV7-9 and TRBJ2-2; 8 bases align to TRBD1. Looked up from germline, CDR1 is SEHNR and CDR2 is FQNEAQ (reference sequence). V was pared by 6 bases and J by 7 bases, with 10 bases of the junction left unmatched. CDR3 length: 15 residues. CDR3 protein: CASSQGQGRSGELFF. In DNA, the CDR3 is TGTGCCAGCAGTCAAGGACAGGGACGGAGCGGGGAGCTGTTTTTT.

The chain has TRBV11-2 and TRBJ2-7, with 10 bases lining up with TRBD2. Germline loops: CDR1 SGHAT, CDR2 FQNNGV. The CDR3 spans 15 residues. The V segment lost 3 bases and the J segment 3 bases; nucleotides outside the gene matches: 5. CDR3 DNA sequence: TGTGCCAGCAGCTTCGAGCGGGGGGGCATCTACGAGCAGTACTTC. It specifies CASSFERGGIYEQYF.

This clone was counted only a few times. This chain uses TRBV4-2 with TRBJ2-7; D gene uncertain. The V and J ends lost 1 base and 5 bases respectively, with 9 bases between them. CDR3 length: 13 residues. CDR1 is LGHNA, CDR2 YNFKEQ, per germline. The CDR3 DNA follows: TGTGCCAGCAGCCAAGGAGGCGGCCACGAGCAGTACTTC. Translated: CASSQGGGHEQYF.

The chain links TRBV5-1 to TRBJ2-3, with TRBD2 matching over 10 bases. The V gene's germline CDR1 is SGHRS and CDR2 YFSETQ. The ends lost 2 bases at V and 10 bases at J; junction bases unmatched: 10. This CDR3 spans 15 amino acids. CDR3 DNA: TGCGCCAGCAGCTTTTTGCCTAGCGGGAGAGAGGCGCAGTATTTT. Its translation is CASSFLPSGREAQYF.

V gene TRBV27 combines with J gene TRBJ1-6, with 12 positions matching TRBD1. The CDR3 covers 19 residues. Trimming took 1 base from V and 1 from J; bases not matched to a gene: 5. Per germline, CDR1 MNHEY and CDR2 SMNVEV (reference sequence). CDR3 coding DNA: TGTGCCAGCAGTTTATACGGGACAGGGGGCGGTTCCTATAATTCACCCCTCCACTTT. Residues: CASSLYGTGGGSYNSPLHF.

This clone has ten or more counts. The chain recombines TRBV11-2 with TRBJ2-3, with a weak D call TRBD2 (7 bases). The V end lost 5 bases, the J end lost 1 base, and 16 bases lay between the germline ends. CDR3 length: 16 amino acids. The germline V gene has CDR1 SGHAT and CDR2 FQNNGV. The CDR3 DNA reads TGTGCCAGCAGCGTACAGGGAGGGATGGGCACAGATACGCAGTATTTT. Protein product: CASSVQGGMGTDTQYF.

This clone was recorded a few times. The chain employs TRBV9 and TRBJ2-3; TRBD1 is a possible D gene (5 bases). Looked up from germline, CDR1 is SGDLS and CDR2 is YYNGEE. Trimming pared 0 bases from V and 1 base from J, leaving 9 bases between. The CDR3 has 15 amino acids. The CDR3 region is CASSVEAGRTDTQYF. In DNA, the CDR3 is TGTGCCAGCAGCGTAGAAGCAGGGCGCACAGATACGCAGTATTTT.

The J gene is TRBJ2-3, the V gene TRBV7-8; 8 bases align to TRBD2. V lost 8 bases and J lost 5; bases outside the gene matches: 6. Germline CDR1 SGHVS, CDR2 FQNEAQ. The CDR3 has 13 amino acids. In nucleotides, the CDR3 is TGTGCCAGCCGCGGGGGGCCCGGAGATACGCAGTATTTT. Translating gives CASRGGPGDTQYF.

This clone turned up a few times. V usage is TRBV5-6 and J usage is TRBJ1-5; a possible D gene is TRBD1 (6 bases). CDR3 length: 14 residues. Germline V gene lookup returns CDR1 SGHDT and CDR2 YYEEEE. The germline V and J ends were trimmed by 2 bases and 5 bases, with 11 bases remaining between them. CDR3: CASSFTGTHQPQHF. In DNA form, the CDR3 reads TGTGCCAGCAGCTTTACAGGGACCCATCAGCCCCAGCATTTT.

V is TRBV3-1 (or the pseudogene TRBV3-2) and J is TRBJ1-2; D ambiguous. The CDR3 spans 13 residues. Trimming pared 3 bases from V and 5 bases from J, leaving 10 bases between. Germline lookup yields CDR1 LGHDT and CDR2 YNNKEL (reference sequence). The CDR3 sequence: CASSQGRIYGYTF. The CDR3, as DNA: TGTGCCAGCAGCCAGGGCAGAATATATGGCTACACCTTC.

V gene TRBV27 combines with J gene TRBJ1-2; TRBD1 aligns across 9 bases. The germline V gene has CDR1 MNHEY and CDR2 SMNVEV (reference sequence). The CDR3 spans 14 residues. Unmatched junction bases numbered 4, after V lost 4 bases and J lost 4 bases. The DNA of the CDR3 is TGTGCCAGCAGTTACCGACAGGGGGTCTATGGCTACACCTTC. This gives the protein CASSYRQGVYGYTF.

This chain uses TRBV4-1 with TRBJ2-6, with 9 bases identical to TRBD2. V lost 0 bases and J lost 0; bases outside the gene matches: 6. Looked up from germline, CDR1 is MGHRA and CDR2 is YSYEKL. This CDR3 spans 19 amino acids. The CDR3 loop is CASSQEKLAGLSGANVLTF. In nucleotides, the CDR3 is TGCGCCAGCAGCCAAGAAAAACTAGCGGGCCTCTCTGGGGCCAACGTCCTGACTTTC.

This clone has a handful of counts. The J gene is TRBJ2-1, the V gene TRBV9; 8 nucleotides match TRBD2. Per the germline V gene, CDR1 is SGDLS and CDR2 is YYNGEE. The CDR3 sequence is 17 residues long. Trimming at V came to 3 bases and at J to 0 bases, leaving 8 bases not matched to a gene. The CDR3 coding sequence is TGTGCCAGCAGCGGACTGCAGCGGGGGAGCTCCTACAATGAGCAGTTCTTC. Translating it yields CASSGLQRGSSYNEQFF.

In regard to this clone: Other nucleotide sequences in the sample specify the same CDR3. The rearrangement joins TRBV18 to TRBJ1-1, with TRBD1 matching 8 bases. The CDR3 runs 12 residues. Germline trimming cut 3 bases from V and 8 bases from J; bases unmatched to any gene: 2. CDR1 KGHSH and CDR2 LQKENI come from the germline V gene. CDR3 sequence: CASSPRQGEAFF. The CDR3, as DNA: TGTGCCAGCTCACCGAGACAGGGGGAAGCTTTCTTT.

The chain employs TRBV5-5 and TRBJ2-2; no clear D gene. Trimming removed 5 bases from V and 0 bases from J, with 8 bases in between. The CDR3 is 14 amino acids. Per germline, CDR1 SGHKS and CDR2 YYEKEE (reference sequence). As DNA, the CDR3 is TGTGCCAGCAGTTTTTCAACGAACACCGGGGAGCTGTTTTTT. It encodes CASSFSTNTGELFF.

The V and J genes are TRBV11-2 and TRBJ1-1; D uncertain. CDR1 SGHAT and CDR2 FQNNGV come from the germline V gene. This CDR3 is built from 14 residues. The V gene lost 1 base and the J gene lost 0 bases, with 6 bases spanning the gap. CDR3 region: CASSLGGVNTEAFF. Here the CDR3 DNA reads TGTGCCAGCAGCTTAGGCGGGGTGAACACTGAAGCTTTCTTT.

The chain uses TRBV5-1 and TRBJ2-6; D is unclear. V lost 0 bases and J 2 bases, leaving 9 bases between the germline ends. CDR3 size: 16 residues. The germline V gene has CDR1 SGHRS and CDR2 YFSETQ. CDR3 amino acids: CASSLDGLAGANVLTF. Here the CDR3 DNA reads TGCGCCAGCAGCTTGGACGGGTTGGCTGGGGCCAACGTCCTGACTTTC.

This chain links TRBV2 with TRBJ2-7, with TRBD1 matching over 9 bases. With 9 bases clipped from V and 3 bases from J, the junction kept 6 bases outside the gene matches. The length of the CDR3 is 13 residues. The germline V gene encodes CDR1 SNHLY and CDR2 FYNNEI. The CDR3 DNA is TGTGCCAGTAAAAGGGACAGGGACTACGAGCAGTACTTC. It specifies CASKRDRDYEQYF.

This sequence joins TRBV18 and TRBJ2-7; possible D gene TRBD1, 5 bases. CDR1 is KGHSH, CDR2 LQKENI, per germline. The CDR3 is 14 residues long. The germline V and J ends were trimmed by 4 bases and 7 bases, with 17 bases remaining between them. CDR3 residues: CASSHRQPPLEQYF. DNA for the CDR3: TGTGCCAGCTCACATAGACAGCCCCCTCTTGAGCAGTACTTC. Full variable domain (remainder filled in from reference TRBV18 and TRBJ2-7): NAGVMQNPRHLVRRRGQEARLRCSPMKGHSHVYWYRQLPEEGLKFMVYLQKENIIDESGMPKERFSAEFPKEGPSILRIQQVVRGDSAAYFCASSHRQPPLEQYFGPGTRLTVT.

The chain employs TRBV19 and TRBJ2-7, with D unresolved. The CDR3 is 14 residues long. Trimming cost V 1 base and J 6 bases, with 13 bases left between them. The germline gives CDR1 LNHDA, CDR2 SQIVND (reference sequence). The CDR3 loop reads CASSIGESLSEQYF. As DNA, the CDR3 is TGTGCCAGTAGTATAGGAGAATCCCTAAGCGAGCAGTACTTC.

The rearrangement links TRBV5-4 to TRBJ2-7; possible D gene TRBD1, 6 bases. V lost 4 bases and J 1 base, leaving 15 bases between the germline ends. The V gene's germline CDR1 is SGHNT and CDR2 YYREEE (reference sequence). CDR3 size: 15 residues. CDR3 in DNA: TGTGCCAGCAGCCCGGACAGCTCCAGATCCTACGAGCAGTACTTC. Translated, it gives CASSPDSSRSYEQYF.

DNA for the CDR3: TGTGCCAGCAGAACGGAATTGGGAGAAGAGACCCAGTACTTC. Translation gives CASRTELGEETQYF. V and J are TRBV5-4 and TRBJ2-5, with D maybe TRBD2 (5 bases). Trimming took 5 bases from V and 3 from J, leaving 14 bases between them. The V gene's germline CDR1 is SGHNT and CDR2 YYREEE (reference sequence). CDR3 length: 14 amino acids.

V and J are TRBV19 and TRBJ1-6; D is perhaps TRBD1 (5 bases). Germline V gene data show CDR1 as LNHDA and CDR2 as SQIVND (reference sequence). This CDR3 is 15 amino acids long. V was pared by 7 bases and J by 10 bases, with 20 bases between. The CDR3 DNA is TGTGCCAGTACCCCCCGCGGGGGGGAATGGTCACCCCTCCACTTT. Translating gives CASTPRGGEWSPLHF. Looking up the rest from reference TRBV19 and TRBJ1-6 gives the full variable domain: DGGITQSPKYLFRKEGQNVTLSCEQNLNHDAMYWYRQDPGQGLRLIYYSQIVNDFQKGDIAEGYSVSREKKESFPLTVTSAQKNPTAFYLCASTPRGGEWSPLHFGNGTRLTVT.

V usage is TRBV18 and J usage is TRBJ2-3, with 12 bases matching TRBD2. The trim removed 1 base at V and 2 bases at J, leaving 4 bases unmatched. CDR3 length equals 17 residues. CDR1 and CDR2 from the germline V gene are KGHSH and LQKENI. The chain's CDR3 is CASSPLTSGGPTDTQYF. CDR3 nucleotides: TGTGCCAGCTCACCACTTACTAGCGGGGGGCCCACAGATACGCAGTATTTT.

This chain links TRBV19 with TRBJ2-2; 8 nucleotides agree with TRBD1. The junction had 5 bases not matched to a gene; V was cut back by 3 bases and J by 2 bases. In germline, CDR1 is LNHDA, CDR2 SQIVND (reference sequence). The CDR3 spans 16 residues. CDR3: CASSIRTGINTGELFF. CDR3 sequence (DNA): TGTGCCAGTAGTATTCGGACAGGGATAAACACCGGGGAGCTGTTTTTT. The variable domain in full, with the rest retrieved from reference TRBV19 and TRBJ2-2, is DGGITQSPKYLFRKEGQNVTLSCEQNLNHDAMYWYRQDPGQGLRLIYYSQIVNDFQKGDIAEGYSVSREKKESFPLTVTSAQKNPTAFYLCASSIRTGINTGELFFGEGSRLTVL.

The chain has TRBV19 and TRBJ2-3; D unclear. The CDR3 consists of 14 residues. V dropped 3 bases and J dropped 0 bases, with 7 bases sitting between them. Germline-derived CDR1 and CDR2 are LNHDA and SQIVND (reference sequence). CDR3 residues: CASSITPSTDTQYF. CDR3 DNA sequence: TGTGCCAGTAGTATCACACCTAGCACAGATACGCAGTATTTT.

The chain recombines TRBV5-1 with TRBJ2-2; D possibly corresponds to TRBD1 (5 bases). CDR1 and CDR2 (germline): SGHRS, YFSETQ. The CDR3 extends over 15 amino acids. Trimming cost V 5 bases and J 4 bases, with 15 bases left between them. CDR3 residues: CASRRNGAGTGELFF. CDR3 coding DNA: TGCGCCAGCAGACGAAATGGGGCAGGCACCGGGGAGCTGTTTTTT.

The chain employs TRBV7-9 and TRBJ2-1; 7 positions match TRBD2. Per germline, CDR1 SEHNR and CDR2 FQNEAQ (reference sequence). The CDR3 contains 13 residues. After removal of 4 bases from V and 9 bases from J, the junction contained 6 bases not matched to a gene. The CDR3 bases are TGTGCCAGCAGCTCCGGGACTAAACGTGAGCAGTTCTTC. It codes for CASSSGTKREQFF.

The rearrangement links TRBV18 to TRBJ2-7, with 9 positions matching TRBD2. Trimming at V came to 1 base and at J to 5 bases, leaving 0 bases not matched to a gene. This CDR3 has 13 amino acids. Per the germline V gene, CDR1 is KGHSH and CDR2 is LQKENI. The CDR3 nucleotides read TGTGCCAGCTCACCACTAGCGGGGGACGAGCAGTACTTC. Its translation: CASSPLAGDEQYF.